This record concerns one TCR beta chain sequence. Original data processing: Scientists estimated how many nucleated cells there were by amplifying reference gene primers. TCRdb's copy holds only in-frame clones and misses some; the assay was immunoSEQ multiplex PCR. V, J and clone size were drawn from that table, and D and trimming were deduced from the DNA. The table has 280,000 or so clones, roughly 89% seen once. The data were taken from a study of blood T cell repertoires in COVID-19. Cohort 3 donors counted as recovered after two negative PCRs, clearance, or resolved symptoms. The sequenced sample was PBMCs or T cells enriched from blood (not recorded which). This receptor was obtained from a middle-aged woman who had recovered from COVID-19.

The CDR3 region has the DNA TGTGCCAGCAGACCGAAAGACTCATCATATGAGCAGTTCTTC. This encodes CASRPKDSSYEQFF. This sequence joins TRBV2 and TRBJ2-1; D not resolved. Trimming stripped 6 bases from V and 8 bases from J, with 17 bases between. Germline V gene lookup returns CDR1 SNHLY and CDR2 FYNNEI. The CDR3 loop spans 14 amino acids.